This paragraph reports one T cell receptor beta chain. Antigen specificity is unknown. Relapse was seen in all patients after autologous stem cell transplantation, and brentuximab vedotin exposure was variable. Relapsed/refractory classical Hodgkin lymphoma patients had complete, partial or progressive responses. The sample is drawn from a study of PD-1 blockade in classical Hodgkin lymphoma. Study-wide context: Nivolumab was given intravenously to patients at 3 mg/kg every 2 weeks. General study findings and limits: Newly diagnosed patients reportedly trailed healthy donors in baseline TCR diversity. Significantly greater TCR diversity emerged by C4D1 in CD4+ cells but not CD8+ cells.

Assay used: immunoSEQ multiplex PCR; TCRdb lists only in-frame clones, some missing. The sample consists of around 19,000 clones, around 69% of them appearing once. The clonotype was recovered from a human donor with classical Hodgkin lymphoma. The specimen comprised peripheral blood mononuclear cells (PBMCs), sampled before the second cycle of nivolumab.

For the CDR3, the DNA is TGTGCTAGTGGTTTGGTAAAGGGCCATGGCTACACCTTC. This translates into CASGLVKGHGYTF. The chain combines TRBV12-5 with TRBJ1-2; D gene unclear. Trimming removed 0 bases from V and 6 bases from J, with 8 bases in between. The CDR3 spans 13 residues. Germline V lookup: CDR1 LGHNT, CDR2 FRNRAP.